This TCR beta chain was sequenced during a study of response to subunit inactivated influenza vaccine. General study points: Seasonal influenza vaccination, on each occasion, was suggested by the authors to recruit few new T cells.

The CDR3 length is 16 residues. CDR1 is MDHEN, CDR2 SYDVKM, per germline. V lost 7 bases and J lost 0; bases outside the gene matches: 4. One entry per CDR3 protein results from TCRdb running MiXCR on the RT-PCR reads. The sample has 450,000 to 500,000 distinct CDR3 sequences, 10% to 11% seen once; the top ten hold about 12%. Remarks on this clonotype: Its specificity is not known.

The V call is TRBV28, the J call TRBJ2-2, with 11 bases identical to TRBD2. The TCR was taken from a man aged 45-65 years who received an inactivated influenza vaccine. This sample comprised PBMCs from blood, obtained about 40 days after vaccination. DNA for the CDR3: TGTGCCAGCAAACTAGCGGGAGCGGCGAACACCGGGGAGCTGTTTTTT. This codes for CASKLAGAANTGELFF.